This T cell receptor (beta chain) was profiled in a study of T cells in Graves' hyperthyroidism and ophthalmopathy. General observations from the study: Peripheral blood also featured most of the thyroid clonotypes expanded above 0.001.

This clonotype was detected only a few times. Its antigen is unidentified. RNA transcripts gave rise to amplified TCR beta CDR3 regions. Initially, a first-round RT-PCR of the TCR CDR3 employed the HTBI primer set. MiXCR, run by TCRdb on the multiplex PCR reads, gives a single entry per CDR3 protein. The sample lists about 840,000 distinct CDR3 sequences, roughly 37% occurring once. The germline V gene has CDR1 ENHRY and CDR2 SYGVKD. J was trimmed by 3 bases and V by 0 bases; bases with no gene match: 0. The CDR3 totals 15 residues. Sequencing was performed on blood. The rearrangement links TRBV10-3 to TRBJ2-5, with 11 bases matching TRBD2. The origin of this receptor is a man between 18 and 35 years old with Graves' hyperthyroidism. The CDR3 nucleotides read TGTGCCATCAGTGAGTCACTAGCGGGGGAAGAGACCCAGTACTTC. Translation: CAISESLAGEETQYF.